This T cell receptor beta chain was obtained from a study of blood T cells in healthy people across ages. The ends were cut back, 2 bases at V and 4 bases at J, with 11 bases in the middle. The length of the CDR3 is 14 residues. This clonotype has just a few counts. It was with a sample-barcoded 5' primer and a J-beta primer mix that a second PCR of roughly 7 to 12 cycles was run. TCRdb itself ran the 5' RACE reads through MiXCR, one entry per CDR3 protein. The data contain 1 million to 1.2 million distinct CDR3 sequences, roughly two fifths of them singletons. The sequenced sample was blood. The receptor was derived from a man in his late teens or twenties in good health. V usage is TRBV12-3 or TRBV12-4 and J usage is TRBJ1-1, with a weak D call TRBD1 (6 bases). CDR3 amino acids: CASSLYDRLTEAFF. CDR3 nucleotide sequence: TGTGCCAGCAGTTTATACGACAGGCTCACTGAAGCTTTCTTT.